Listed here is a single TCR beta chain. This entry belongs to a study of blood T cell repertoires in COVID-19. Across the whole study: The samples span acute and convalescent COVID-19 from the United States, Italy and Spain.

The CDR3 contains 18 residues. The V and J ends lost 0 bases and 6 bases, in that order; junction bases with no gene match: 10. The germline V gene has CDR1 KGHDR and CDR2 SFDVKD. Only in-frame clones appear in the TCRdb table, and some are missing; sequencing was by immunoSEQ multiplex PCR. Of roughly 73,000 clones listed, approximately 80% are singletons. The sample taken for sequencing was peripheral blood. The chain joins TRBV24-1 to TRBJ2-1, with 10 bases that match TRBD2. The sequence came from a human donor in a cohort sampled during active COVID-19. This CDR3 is CATSDLGGGLAERNEQFF. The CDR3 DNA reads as TGTGCCACCAGTGATTTGGGAGGAGGACTAGCGGAGCGCAATGAGCAGTTCTTC.